This record looks at one T cell receptor beta chain sequence and its context. The germline V gene encodes CDR1 SGHTA and CDR2 FQGNSA. The ends lost 5 bases at V and 3 bases at J; junction bases unmatched: 10. This CDR3 has 17 amino acids. The record originates from a study of blood T cell repertoires in COVID-19. Method: immunoSEQ multiplex PCR; TCRdb's copy keeps in-frame clones and lacks some. There are 200,000 to 250,000 clones in the sample; almost 85% occur only once, and approximately 2.4% lies in the top ten. The clonotype comes from a woman in her 70s with COVID-19, enrolled during active disease. The chain has TRBV7-2 and TRBJ2-1, with 10 bases aligning to TRBD2. The material sequenced was peripheral blood. In nucleotides, the CDR3 is TGTGCCAGCAGCCCAAAGGTAACTAGCGGGATCTACAATGAGCAGTTCTTC. Protein: CASSPKVTSGIYNEQFF.